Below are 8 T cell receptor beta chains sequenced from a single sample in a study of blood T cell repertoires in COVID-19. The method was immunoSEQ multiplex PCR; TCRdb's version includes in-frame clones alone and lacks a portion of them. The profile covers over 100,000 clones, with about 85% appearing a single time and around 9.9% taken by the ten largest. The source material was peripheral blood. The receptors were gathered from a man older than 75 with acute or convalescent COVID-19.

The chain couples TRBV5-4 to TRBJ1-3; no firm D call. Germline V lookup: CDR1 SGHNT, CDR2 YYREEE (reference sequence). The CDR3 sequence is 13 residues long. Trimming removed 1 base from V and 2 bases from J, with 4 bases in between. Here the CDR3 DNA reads TGTGCCAGCAGCTTGTTTACTGGAAACACCATATATTTT. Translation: CASSLFTGNTIYF.

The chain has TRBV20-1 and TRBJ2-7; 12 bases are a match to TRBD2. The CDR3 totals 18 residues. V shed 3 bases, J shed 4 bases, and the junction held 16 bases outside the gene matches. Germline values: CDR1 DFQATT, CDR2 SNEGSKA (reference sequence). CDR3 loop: CSASKRLAGGSTVYEQYF. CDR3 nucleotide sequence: TGCAGTGCTAGTAAAAGGCTAGCGGGAGGGTCGACGGTGTACGAGCAGTACTTC.

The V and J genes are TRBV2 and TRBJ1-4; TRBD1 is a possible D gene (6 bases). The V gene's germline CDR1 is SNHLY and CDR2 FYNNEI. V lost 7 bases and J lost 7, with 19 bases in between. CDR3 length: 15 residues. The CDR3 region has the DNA TGTGCCAGCAATAAACAGGGTGGAGAGGGTGAAAAACTGTTTTTT. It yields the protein CASNKQGGEGEKLFF.

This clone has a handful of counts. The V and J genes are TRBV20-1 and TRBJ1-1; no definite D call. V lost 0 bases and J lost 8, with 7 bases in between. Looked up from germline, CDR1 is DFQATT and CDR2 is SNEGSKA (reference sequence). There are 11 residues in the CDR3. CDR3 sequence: CSARERGEAFF. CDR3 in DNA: TGCAGTGCTAGAGAACGGGGAGAAGCTTTCTTT.

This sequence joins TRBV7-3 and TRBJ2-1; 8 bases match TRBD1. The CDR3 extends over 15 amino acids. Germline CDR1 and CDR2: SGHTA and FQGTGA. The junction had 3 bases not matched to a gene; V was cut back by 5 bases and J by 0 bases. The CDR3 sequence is CASSPGQGSYNEQFF. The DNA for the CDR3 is TGTGCCAGCAGCCCTGGACAGGGCTCCTACAATGAGCAGTTCTTC.

CDR3 bases: TGTGCCAGCAGTCCGGGGGGCTTCTATGGCTACACCTTC. Amino acid sequence: CASSPGGFYGYTF. J is TRBJ1-2 and V is TRBV6-2 or TRBV6-3, with D perhaps matching TRBD1 (6 bases). Trimming pared 5 bases from V and 4 bases from J, leaving 11 bases between. CDR1 and CDR2 (germline): MNHEY, SVGEGT. The CDR3 has 13 amino acids.

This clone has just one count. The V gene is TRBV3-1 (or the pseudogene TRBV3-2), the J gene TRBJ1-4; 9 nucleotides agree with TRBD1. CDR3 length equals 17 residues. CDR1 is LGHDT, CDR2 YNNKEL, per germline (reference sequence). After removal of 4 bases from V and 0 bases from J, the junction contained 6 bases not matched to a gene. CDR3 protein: CASSLTGGPATNEKLFF. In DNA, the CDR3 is TGTGCCAGCAGCCTAACAGGGGGCCCGGCAACTAATGAAAAACTGTTTTTT.

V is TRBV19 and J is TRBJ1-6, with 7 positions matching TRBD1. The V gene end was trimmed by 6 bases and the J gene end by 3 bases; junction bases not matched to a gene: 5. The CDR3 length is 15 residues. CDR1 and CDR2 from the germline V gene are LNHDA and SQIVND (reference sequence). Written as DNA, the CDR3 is TGTGCCAGTAGGGCCGGGACAGACTATAATTCACCCCTCCACTTT. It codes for CASRAGTDYNSPLHF.